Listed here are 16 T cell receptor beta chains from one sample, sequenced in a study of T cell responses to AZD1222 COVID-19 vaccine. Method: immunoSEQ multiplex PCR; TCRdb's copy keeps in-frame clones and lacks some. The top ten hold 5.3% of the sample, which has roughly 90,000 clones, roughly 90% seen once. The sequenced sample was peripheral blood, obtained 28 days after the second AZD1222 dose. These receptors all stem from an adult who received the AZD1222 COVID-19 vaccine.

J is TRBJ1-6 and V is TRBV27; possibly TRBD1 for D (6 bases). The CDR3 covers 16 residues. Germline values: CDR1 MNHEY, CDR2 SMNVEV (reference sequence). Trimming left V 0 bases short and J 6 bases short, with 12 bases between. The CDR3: CASSLSLGASNSPLHF. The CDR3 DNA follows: TGTGCCAGCAGTTTATCGTTGGGGGCTAGTAATTCACCCCTCCACTTT.

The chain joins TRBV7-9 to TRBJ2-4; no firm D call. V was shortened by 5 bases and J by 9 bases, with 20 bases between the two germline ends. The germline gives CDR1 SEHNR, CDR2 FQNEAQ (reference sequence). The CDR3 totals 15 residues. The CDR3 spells CASSPMAQPIPIQYF. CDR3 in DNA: TGTGCCAGCAGCCCAATGGCCCAACCGATTCCCATTCAGTACTTC. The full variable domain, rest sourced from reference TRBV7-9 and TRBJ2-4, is DTGVSQNPRHKITKRGQNVTFRCDPISEHNRLYWYRQTLGQGPEFLTYFQNEAQLEKSRLLSDRFSAERPKGSFSTLEIQRTEQGDSAMYLCASSPMAQPIPIQYFGAGTRLSVL.

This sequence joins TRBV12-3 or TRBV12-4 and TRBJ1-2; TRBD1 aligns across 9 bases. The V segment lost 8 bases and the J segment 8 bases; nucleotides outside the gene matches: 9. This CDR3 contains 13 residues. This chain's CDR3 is CASAPGQGLGYTF. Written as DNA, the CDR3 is TGTGCCAGCGCACCGGGACAGGGCTTAGGCTACACCTTC.

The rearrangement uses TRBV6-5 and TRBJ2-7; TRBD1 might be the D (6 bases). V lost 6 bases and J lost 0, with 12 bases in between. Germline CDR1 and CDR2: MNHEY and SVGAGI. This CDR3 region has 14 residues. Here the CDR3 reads CASRNTGNSYEQYV. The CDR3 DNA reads TGTGCCAGCAGGAATACAGGGAACTCCTACGAGCAGTACGTC.

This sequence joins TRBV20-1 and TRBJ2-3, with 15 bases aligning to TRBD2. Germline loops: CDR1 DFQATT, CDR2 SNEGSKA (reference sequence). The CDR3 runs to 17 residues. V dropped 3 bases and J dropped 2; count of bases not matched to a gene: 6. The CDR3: CSASGGLAGGYTDTQYF. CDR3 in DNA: TGCAGTGCTAGTGGGGGACTAGCGGGAGGCTACACAGATACGCAGTATTTT.

In nucleotides, the CDR3 is TGTGCCAGCAGTTACTCAGGGACAACGAACACTGAAGCTTTCTTT. It translates to CASSYSGTTNTEAFF. The chain employs TRBV6-5 and TRBJ1-1, with D possibly being TRBD1 (6 bases). Germline V gene lookup returns CDR1 MNHEY and CDR2 SVGAGI. The CDR3 has 15 amino acids. The V end lost 0 bases, the J end lost 1 base, and 9 bases lay between the germline ends.

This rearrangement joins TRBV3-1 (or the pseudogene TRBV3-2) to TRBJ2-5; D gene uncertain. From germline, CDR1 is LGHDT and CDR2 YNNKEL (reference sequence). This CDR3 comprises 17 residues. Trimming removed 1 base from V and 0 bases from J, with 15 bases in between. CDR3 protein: CASSQVVGKGYQETQYF. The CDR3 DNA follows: TGTGCCAGCAGCCAAGTCGTTGGTAAGGGTTACCAAGAGACCCAGTACTTC.

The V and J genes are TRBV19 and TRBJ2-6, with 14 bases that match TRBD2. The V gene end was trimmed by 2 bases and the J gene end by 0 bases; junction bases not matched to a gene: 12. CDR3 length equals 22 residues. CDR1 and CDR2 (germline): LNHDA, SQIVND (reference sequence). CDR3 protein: CASSILNPVTSGGGSGANVLTF. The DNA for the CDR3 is TGTGCCAGTAGTATATTGAACCCCGTGACTAGCGGGGGGGGCTCTGGGGCCAACGTCCTGACTTTC.

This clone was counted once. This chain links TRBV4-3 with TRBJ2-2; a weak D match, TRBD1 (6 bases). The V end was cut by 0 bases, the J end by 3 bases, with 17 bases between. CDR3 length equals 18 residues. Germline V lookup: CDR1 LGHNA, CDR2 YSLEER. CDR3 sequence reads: CASSQEEDTGLDTGELFF. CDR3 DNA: TGCGCCAGCAGCCAAGAAGAGGATACAGGGTTAGACACCGGGGAGCTGTTTTTT.

The CDR3 DNA reads TGTGCCAGCAGTAGAAGACCGGGACAGGGACTCTACGAGCAGTACGTC. It translates to CASSRRPGQGLYEQYV. V is TRBV28 and J is TRBJ2-7, with 9 bases fitting TRBD1. The CDR3 is 16 amino acids. With 5 bases clipped from V and 3 bases from J, the junction kept 11 bases outside the gene matches. Looked up from germline, CDR1 is MDHEN and CDR2 is SYDVKM.

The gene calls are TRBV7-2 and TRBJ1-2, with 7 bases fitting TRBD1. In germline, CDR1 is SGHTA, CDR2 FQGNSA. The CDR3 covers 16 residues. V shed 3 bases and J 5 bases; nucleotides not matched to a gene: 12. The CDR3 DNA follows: TGTGCCAGCAGCTTGCCCAGTGGGACAGTCCTATATGGCTACACCTTC. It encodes CASSLPSGTVLYGYTF.

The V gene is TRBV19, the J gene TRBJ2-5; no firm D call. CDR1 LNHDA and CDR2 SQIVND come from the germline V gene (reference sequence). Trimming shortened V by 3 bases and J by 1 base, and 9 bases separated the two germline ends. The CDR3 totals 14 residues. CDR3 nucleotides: TGTGCCAGTAGTATCCGGAAGGGCCAAGAGACCCAGTACTTC. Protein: CASSIRKGQETQYF.

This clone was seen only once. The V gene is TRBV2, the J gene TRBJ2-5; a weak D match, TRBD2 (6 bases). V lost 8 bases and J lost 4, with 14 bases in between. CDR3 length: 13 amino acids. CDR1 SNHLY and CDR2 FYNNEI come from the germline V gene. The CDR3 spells CASSPGVIETQYF. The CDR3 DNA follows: TGTGCCAGCTCCCCGGGGGTAATAGAGACCCAGTACTTC.

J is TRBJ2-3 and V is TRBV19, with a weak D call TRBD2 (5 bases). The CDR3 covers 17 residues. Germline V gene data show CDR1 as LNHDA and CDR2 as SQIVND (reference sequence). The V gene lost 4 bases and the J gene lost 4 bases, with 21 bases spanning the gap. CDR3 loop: CASSSSKRVAVADTQYF. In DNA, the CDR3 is TGTGCCAGTAGTAGTTCGAAGAGGGTGGCTGTGGCAGATACGCAGTATTTT.

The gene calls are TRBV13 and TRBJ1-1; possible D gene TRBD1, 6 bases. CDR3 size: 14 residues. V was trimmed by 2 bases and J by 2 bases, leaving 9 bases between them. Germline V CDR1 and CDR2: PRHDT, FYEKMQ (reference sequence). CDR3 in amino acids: CASSLIQGNTEAFF. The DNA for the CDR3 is TGTGCCAGCAGCTTAATACAGGGAAACACTGAAGCTTTCTTT.

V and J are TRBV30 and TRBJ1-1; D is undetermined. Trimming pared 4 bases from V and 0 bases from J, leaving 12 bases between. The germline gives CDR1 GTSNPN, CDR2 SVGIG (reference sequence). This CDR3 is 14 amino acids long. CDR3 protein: CAWIGPLLNTEAFF. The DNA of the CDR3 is TGTGCCTGGATTGGTCCGCTGTTGAACACTGAAGCTTTCTTT.